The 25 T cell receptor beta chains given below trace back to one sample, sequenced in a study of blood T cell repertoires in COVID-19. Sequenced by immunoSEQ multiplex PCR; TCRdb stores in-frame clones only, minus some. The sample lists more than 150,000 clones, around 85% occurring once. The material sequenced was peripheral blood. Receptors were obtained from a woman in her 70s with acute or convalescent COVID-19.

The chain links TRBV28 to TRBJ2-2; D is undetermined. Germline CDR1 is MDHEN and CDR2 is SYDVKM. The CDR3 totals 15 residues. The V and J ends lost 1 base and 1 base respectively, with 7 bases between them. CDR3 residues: CASSLFSRNTGELFF. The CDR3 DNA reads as TGTGCCAGCAGTTTATTCTCCAGGAACACCGGGGAGCTGTTTTTT.

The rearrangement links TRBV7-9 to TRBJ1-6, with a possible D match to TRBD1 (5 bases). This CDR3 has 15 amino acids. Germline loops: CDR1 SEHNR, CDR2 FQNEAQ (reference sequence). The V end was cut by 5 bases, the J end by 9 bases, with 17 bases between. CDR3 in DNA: TGTGCCAGCAGCACGGGACTTCCTGGGGGTTCACCCCTCCACTTT. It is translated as CASSTGLPGGSPLHF.

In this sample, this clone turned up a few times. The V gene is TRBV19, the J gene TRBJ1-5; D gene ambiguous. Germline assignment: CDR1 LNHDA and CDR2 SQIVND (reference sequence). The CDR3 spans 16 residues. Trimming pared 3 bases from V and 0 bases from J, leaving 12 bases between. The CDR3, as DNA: TGTGCCAGTAGTATCGGGTACGGCTATAGCAATCAGCCCCAGCATTTT. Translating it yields CASSIGYGYSNQPQHF.

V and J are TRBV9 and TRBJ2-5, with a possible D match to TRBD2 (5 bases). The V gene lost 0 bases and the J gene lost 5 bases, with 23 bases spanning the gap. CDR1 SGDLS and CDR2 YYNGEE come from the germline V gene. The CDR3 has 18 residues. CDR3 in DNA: TGTGCCAGCAGCGTAGGCGCGGGCGTGAAGCGGCTGGGGGAGACCCAGTACTTC. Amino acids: CASSVGAGVKRLGETQYF. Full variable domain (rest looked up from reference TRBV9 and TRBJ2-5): DSGVTQTPKHLITATGQRVTLRCSPRSGDLSVYWYQQSLDQGLQFLIQYYNGEERAKGNILERFSAQQFPDLHSELNLSSLELGDSALYFCASSVGAGVKRLGETQYFGPGTRLLVL.

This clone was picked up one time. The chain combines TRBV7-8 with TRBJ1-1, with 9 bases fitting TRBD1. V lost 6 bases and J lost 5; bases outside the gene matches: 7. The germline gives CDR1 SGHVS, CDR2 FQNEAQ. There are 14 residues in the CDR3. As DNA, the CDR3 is TGTGCCAGCAGAGGACAGGGGTTCAGAACTGAAGCTTTCTTT. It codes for CASRGQGFRTEAFF.

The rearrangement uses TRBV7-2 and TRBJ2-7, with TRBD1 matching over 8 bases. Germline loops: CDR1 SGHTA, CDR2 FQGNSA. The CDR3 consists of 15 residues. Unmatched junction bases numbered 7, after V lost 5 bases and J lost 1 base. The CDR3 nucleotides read TGTGCCAGCAGCGTCCGACAGGGGACATCCTACGAGCAGTACTTC. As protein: CASSVRQGTSYEQYF.

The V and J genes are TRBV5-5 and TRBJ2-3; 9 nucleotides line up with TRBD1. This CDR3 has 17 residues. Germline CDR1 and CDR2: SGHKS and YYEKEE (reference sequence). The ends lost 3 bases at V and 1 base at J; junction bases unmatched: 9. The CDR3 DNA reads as TGTGCCAGCAGCTCCCGGGACAGGGCCTTTGGCACAGATACGCAGTATTTT. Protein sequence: CASSSRDRAFGTDTQYF. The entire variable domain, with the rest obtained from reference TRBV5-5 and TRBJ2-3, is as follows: DAGVTQSPTHLIKTRGQQVTLRCSPISGHKSVSWYQQVLGQGPQFIFQYYEKEERGRGNFPDRFSARQFPNYSSELNVNALLLGDSALYLCASSSRDRAFGTDTQYFGPGTRLTVL.

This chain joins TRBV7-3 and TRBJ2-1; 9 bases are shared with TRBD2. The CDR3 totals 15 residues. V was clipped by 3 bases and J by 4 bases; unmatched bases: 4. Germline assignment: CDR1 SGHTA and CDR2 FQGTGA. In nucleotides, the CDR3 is TGTGCCAGCAGCTTGACTAGCGGAGATTACAATGAGCAGTTCTTC. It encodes CASSLTSGDYNEQFF. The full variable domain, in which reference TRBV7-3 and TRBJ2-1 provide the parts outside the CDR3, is GAGVSQTPSNKVTEKGKYVELRCDPISGHTALYWYRQSLGQGPEFLIYFQGTGAADDSGLPNDRFFAVRPEGSVSTLKIQRTERGDSAVYLCASSLTSGDYNEQFFGPGTRLTVL.

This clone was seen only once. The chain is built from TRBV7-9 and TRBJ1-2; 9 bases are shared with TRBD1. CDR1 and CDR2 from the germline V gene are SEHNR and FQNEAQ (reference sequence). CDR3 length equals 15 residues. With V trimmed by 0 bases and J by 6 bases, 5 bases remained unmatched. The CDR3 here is CASSLAGGQGDGYTF. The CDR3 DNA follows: TGTGCCAGCAGCTTAGCCGGGGGACAGGGAGATGGCTACACCTTC. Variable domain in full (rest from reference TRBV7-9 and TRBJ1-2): DTGVSQNPRHKITKRGQNVTFRCDPISEHNRLYWYRQTLGQGPEFLTYFQNEAQLEKSRLLSDRFSAERPKGSFSTLEIQRTEQGDSAMYLCASSLAGGQGDGYTFGSGTRLTVV.

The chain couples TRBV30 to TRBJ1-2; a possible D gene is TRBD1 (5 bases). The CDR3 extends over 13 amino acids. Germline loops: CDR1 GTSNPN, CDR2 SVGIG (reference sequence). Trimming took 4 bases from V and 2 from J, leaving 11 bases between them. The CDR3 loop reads CAWNARVNYGYTF. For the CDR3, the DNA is TGTGCCTGGAACGCCAGGGTCAACTATGGCTACACCTTC.

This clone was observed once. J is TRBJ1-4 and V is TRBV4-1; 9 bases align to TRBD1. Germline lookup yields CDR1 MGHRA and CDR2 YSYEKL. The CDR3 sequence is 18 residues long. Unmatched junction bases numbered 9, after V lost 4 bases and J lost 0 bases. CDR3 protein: CASSRSDRGRPTNEKLFF. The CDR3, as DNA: TGCGCCAGCAGCCGATCGGACAGGGGTCGCCCAACTAATGAAAAACTGTTTTTT.

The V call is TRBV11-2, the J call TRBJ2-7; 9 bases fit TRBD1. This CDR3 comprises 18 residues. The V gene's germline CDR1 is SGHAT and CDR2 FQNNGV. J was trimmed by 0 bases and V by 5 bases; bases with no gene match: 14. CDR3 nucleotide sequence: TGTGCCAGCAGCCCCTCCCGGTGGGCGGGACAGGGCTCCTACGAGCAGTACTTC. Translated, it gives CASSPSRWAGQGSYEQYF.

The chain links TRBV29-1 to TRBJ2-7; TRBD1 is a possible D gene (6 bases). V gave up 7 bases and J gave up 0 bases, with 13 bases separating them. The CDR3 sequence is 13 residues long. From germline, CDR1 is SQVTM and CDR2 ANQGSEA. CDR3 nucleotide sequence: TGCAGCGCGACCGGGACAAGCTCCTACGAGCAGTACTTC. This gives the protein CSATGTSSYEQYF.

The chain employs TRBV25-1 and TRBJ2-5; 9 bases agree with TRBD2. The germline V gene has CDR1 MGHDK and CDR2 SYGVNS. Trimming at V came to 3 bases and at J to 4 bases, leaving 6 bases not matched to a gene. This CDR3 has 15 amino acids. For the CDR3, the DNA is TGTGCCAGCAGTGACCCGGGACTAGCACTAGAGACCCAGTACTTC. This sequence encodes CASSDPGLALETQYF.

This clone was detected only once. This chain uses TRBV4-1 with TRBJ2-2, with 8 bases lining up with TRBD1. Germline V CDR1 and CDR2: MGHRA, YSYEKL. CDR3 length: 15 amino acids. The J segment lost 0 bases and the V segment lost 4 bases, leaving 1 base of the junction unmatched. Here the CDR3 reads CASSPGGANTGELFF. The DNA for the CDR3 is TGCGCCAGCAGCCCAGGGGGCGCGAACACCGGGGAGCTGTTTTTT.

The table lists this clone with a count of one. CDR3 sequence reads: CASSNGQPGELFF. CDR3 coding DNA: TGCGCCAGCAGCAACGGACAGCCCGGGGAGCTGTTTTTT. V and J are TRBV5-1 and TRBJ2-2, with D perhaps matching TRBD1 (6 bases). This CDR3 is 13 amino acids long. Looked up from germline, CDR1 is SGHRS and CDR2 is YFSETQ. The V end lost 4 bases, the J end lost 6 bases, and 10 bases lay between the germline ends.

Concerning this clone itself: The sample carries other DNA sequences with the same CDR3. The CDR3 is CATSRDPGGNSPLHF. In nucleotides, the CDR3 is TGTGCCACCAGCAGAGATCCGGGAGGCAATTCACCCCTCCACTTT. This chain uses TRBV15 with TRBJ1-6, with D unclear. Germline CDR1 reads LNHNV; CDR2 reads YYDKDF (reference sequence). V was trimmed by 0 bases and J by 7 bases, leaving 10 bases between them. The CDR3 extends over 15 amino acids.

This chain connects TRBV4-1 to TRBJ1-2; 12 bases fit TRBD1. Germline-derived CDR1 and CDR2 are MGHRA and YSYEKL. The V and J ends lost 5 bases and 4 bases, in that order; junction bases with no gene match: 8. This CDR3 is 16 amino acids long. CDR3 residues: CASSYRDRGPSYGYTF. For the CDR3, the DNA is TGCGCCAGCAGCTACCGGGACAGGGGGCCTTCCTATGGCTACACCTTC.

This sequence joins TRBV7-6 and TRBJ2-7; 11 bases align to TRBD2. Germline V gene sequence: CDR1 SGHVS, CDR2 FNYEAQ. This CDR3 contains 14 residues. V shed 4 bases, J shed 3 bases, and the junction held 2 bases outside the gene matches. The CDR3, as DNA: TGTGCCAGCAGCTCCACTAGCGGGAGCTACGAGCAGTACTTC. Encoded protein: CASSSTSGSYEQYF.

This CDR3 reads CASSREGGAEAFF. The CDR3 region has the DNA TGTGCCAGCTCACGCGAGGGGGGGGCTGAAGCTTTCTTT. The chain is built from TRBV18 and TRBJ1-1; maybe TRBD1 (6 bases). Germline CDR1 and CDR2: KGHSH and LQKENI. Trimming pared 4 bases from V and 6 bases from J, leaving 12 bases between. CDR3 length: 13 residues.

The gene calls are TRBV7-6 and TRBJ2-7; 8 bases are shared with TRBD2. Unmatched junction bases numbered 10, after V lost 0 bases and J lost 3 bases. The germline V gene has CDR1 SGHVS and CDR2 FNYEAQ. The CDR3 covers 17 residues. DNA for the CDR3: TGTGCCAGCAGCTTAGCAAGGGTGGCGGGGGGCAACTACGAGCAGTACTTC. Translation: CASSLARVAGGNYEQYF.

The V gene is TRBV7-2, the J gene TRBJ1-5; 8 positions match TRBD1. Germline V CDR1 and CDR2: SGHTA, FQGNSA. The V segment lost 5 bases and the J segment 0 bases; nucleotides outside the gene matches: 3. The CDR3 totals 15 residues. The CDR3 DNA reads TGTGCCAGCAGCCTGGACAGGGATAGCAATCAGCCCCAGCATTTT. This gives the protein CASSLDRDSNQPQHF. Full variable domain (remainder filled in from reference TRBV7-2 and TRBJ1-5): GAGVSQSPSNKVTEKGKDVELRCDPISGHTALYWYRQSLGQGLEFLIYFQGNSAPDKSGLPSDRFSAERTGGSVSTLTIQRTQQEDSAVYLCASSLDRDSNQPQHFGDGTRLSIL.

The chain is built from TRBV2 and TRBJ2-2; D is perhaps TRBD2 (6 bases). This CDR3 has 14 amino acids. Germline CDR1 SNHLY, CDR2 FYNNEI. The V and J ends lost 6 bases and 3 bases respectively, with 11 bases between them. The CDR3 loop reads CASRFGLHTGELFF. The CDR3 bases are TGTGCCAGCAGATTCGGACTACACACCGGGGAGCTGTTTTTT.

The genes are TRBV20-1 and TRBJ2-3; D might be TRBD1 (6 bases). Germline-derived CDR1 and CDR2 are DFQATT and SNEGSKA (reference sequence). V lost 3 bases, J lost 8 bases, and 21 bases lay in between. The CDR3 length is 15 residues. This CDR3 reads CSASSSGTLAGTQYF. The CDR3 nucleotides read TGCAGTGCTAGTAGCTCCGGGACACTTGCTGGTACGCAGTATTTT.

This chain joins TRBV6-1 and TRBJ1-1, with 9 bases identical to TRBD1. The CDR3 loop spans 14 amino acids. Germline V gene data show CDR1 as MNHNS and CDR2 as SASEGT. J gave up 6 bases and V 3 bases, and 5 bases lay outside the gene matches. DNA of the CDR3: TGTGCCAGCAGTGACGCCTGGACAGGGGCTGAAGCTTTCTTT. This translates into CASSDAWTGAEAFF.